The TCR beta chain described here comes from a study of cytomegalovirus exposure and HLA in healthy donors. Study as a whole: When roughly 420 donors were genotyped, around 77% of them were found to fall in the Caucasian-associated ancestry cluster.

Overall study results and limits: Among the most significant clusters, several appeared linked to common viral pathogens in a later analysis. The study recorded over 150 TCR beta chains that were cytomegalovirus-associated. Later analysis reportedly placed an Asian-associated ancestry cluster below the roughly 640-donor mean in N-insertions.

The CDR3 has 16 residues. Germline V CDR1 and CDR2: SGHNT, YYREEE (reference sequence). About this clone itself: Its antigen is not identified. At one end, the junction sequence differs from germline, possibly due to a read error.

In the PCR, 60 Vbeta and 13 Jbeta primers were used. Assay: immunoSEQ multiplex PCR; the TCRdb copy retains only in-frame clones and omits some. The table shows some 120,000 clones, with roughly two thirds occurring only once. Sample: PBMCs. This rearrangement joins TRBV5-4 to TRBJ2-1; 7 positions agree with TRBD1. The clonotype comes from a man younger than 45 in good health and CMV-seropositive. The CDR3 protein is CASSLGPRGSYNEQFF. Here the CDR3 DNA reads TGTGCCAGCAGTTTGGGCCCCAGGGGGTCCTACAATGAGCAGTTCTTC.